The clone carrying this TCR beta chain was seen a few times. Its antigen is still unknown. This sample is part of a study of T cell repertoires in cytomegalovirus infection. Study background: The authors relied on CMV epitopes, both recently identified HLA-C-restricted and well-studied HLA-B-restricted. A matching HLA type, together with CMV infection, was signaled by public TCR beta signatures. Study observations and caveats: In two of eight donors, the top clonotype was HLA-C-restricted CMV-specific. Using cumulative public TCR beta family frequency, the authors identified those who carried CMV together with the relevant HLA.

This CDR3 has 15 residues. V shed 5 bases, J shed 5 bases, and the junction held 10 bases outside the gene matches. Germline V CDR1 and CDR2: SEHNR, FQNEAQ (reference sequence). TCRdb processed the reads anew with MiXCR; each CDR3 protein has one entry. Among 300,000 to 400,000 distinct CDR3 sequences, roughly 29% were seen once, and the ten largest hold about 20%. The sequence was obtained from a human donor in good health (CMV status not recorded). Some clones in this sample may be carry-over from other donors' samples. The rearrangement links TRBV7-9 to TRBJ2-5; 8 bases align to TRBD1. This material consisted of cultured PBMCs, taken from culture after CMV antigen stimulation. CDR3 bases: TGTGCCAGCAGCGAGGCAGGGGGCTTCCAGGAGACCCAGTACTTC. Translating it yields CASSEAGGFQETQYF.